This T cell receptor (beta chain) was identified in a study of metastatic and nonmetastatic thyroid tumors. Study-level background: Across blood and tumor or nodule tissue, repertoires from malignant and benign thyroid patients were compared with one another. Notes on the study in general: According to reports, the diversity of TCR beta was significantly higher in malignant thyroid tumors than in benign nodules, and this held in both blood and tumor samples.

All patients reached thyroid surgery having received no treatment beforehand. Authors' data handling: In papillary thyroid cancer, a distant-metastasis classifier was built using CDR3 differences across clinicopathological groups. TCRdb re-analyzed the PCR reads using MiXCR. It is TCRdb's table, rather than the study itself, that gives the V and J calls and clone size. The repertoire holds about 40,000 clones, with around a sixth as singletons. The CDR3 length is 15 residues. The V segment lost 2 bases and the J segment 10 bases; nucleotides outside the gene matches: 10. CDR1 is KGHDR and CDR2 is SFDVKD in the germline V gene. This clone showed up many times. The antigen is not known. This specimen includes other DNA sequences encoding the same CDR3.

The sequence derives from a female donor with papillary thyroid cancer or a benign thyroid nodule (not recorded which). Some clones in this sample may be carry-over from other donors' samples. The sequenced sample consisted of tumor tissue. The chain uses TRBV24-1 and TRBJ2-1, with 7 positions matching TRBD2. CDR3 in DNA: TGTGCCACCAGTGATTGGGAGGGAGGGCCGGCGGAGCAGTTCTTC. It encodes CATSDWEGGPAEQFF.